These T cell receptor beta chains were read from a single sample in a study of early T cells in non-severe SARS-CoV-2 infection. One entry per CDR3 protein, called by TCRdb with MiXCR from the 5' RACE reads. The sample lists approximately 56,000 distinct CDR3 sequences; more than 9% were seen once. The sequencing sample was made of whole blood. Source of these receptors: an adult who was a healthcare worker with PCR-confirmed SARS-CoV-2 infection or an uninfected control (not recorded which). Each CDR3 is given with its conserved first and last residue. Fields, in order: clone size, D gene, V gene, J gene, CDR3 length, CDR3 protein, CDR3 DNA. The D gene is left open where the match is weak. Size values are once, few and many counts, or a class for expanded clones, and some rows have none.

abundance: many; d_gene: -; v_gene: TRBV10-2; j_gene: TRBJ2-7; len: 10; CDR3aa: CASTYYEQYF; CDR3nt: TGCGCCAGCACCTACTACGAGCAGTACTTC
abundance: -; d_gene: -; v_gene: TRBV20-1; j_gene: TRBJ1-4; len: 12; CDR3aa: CSARRGEKKLFF; CDR3nt: TGCAGTGCTAGGAGGGGGGAGAAAAAACTGTTTTTT
abundance: many; d_gene: -; v_gene: TRBV5-8; j_gene: TRBJ2-2; len: 14; CDR3aa: CASSLVRDTGELFF; CDR3nt: TGTGCCAGCAGCTTGGTCCGGGACACCGGGGAGCTGTTTTTT
abundance: many; d_gene: TRBD2; v_gene: TRBV7-9; j_gene: TRBJ2-1; len: 17; CDR3aa: CASSPDIAGVSYNEQFF; CDR3nt: TGTGCCAGCAGCCCAGACATAGCGGGAGTCTCCTACAATGAGCAGTTCTTC
abundance: many; d_gene: -; v_gene: TRBV14; j_gene: TRBJ2-6; len: 16; CDR3aa: CASSQDSGSGANVLTF; CDR3nt: TGTGCCAGCAGCCAAGATTCCGGCTCTGGGGCCAACGTCCTGACTTTC
abundance: many; d_gene: -; v_gene: TRBV5-1; j_gene: TRBJ2-2; len: 15; CDR3aa: CASSPTGPGTGELFF; CDR3nt: TGCGCCAGCAGCCCGACGGGCCCAGGGACCGGGGAGCTGTTTTTT
abundance: many; d_gene: -; v_gene: TRBV6-6; j_gene: TRBJ2-7; len: 15; CDR3aa: CASSNGQTGAYEQYF; CDR3nt: TGTGCCAGCAGTAACGGACAGACTGGCGCCTACGAGCAGTACTTC
abundance: many; d_gene: TRBD2; v_gene: TRBV6-2/TRBV6-3; j_gene: TRBJ2-1; len: 13; CDR3aa: CASSYGGENEQFF; CDR3nt: TGTGCCAGCAGTTACGGGGGGGAAAATGAGCAGTTCTTC
abundance: many; d_gene: -; v_gene: TRBV7-2; j_gene: TRBJ2-5; len: 15; CDR3aa: CASSFTGHIQETQYF; CDR3nt: TGTGCCAGCAGCTTTACGGGACATATACAAGAGACCCAGTACTTC
abundance: -; d_gene: -; v_gene: TRBV4-1; j_gene: TRBJ2-1; len: 12; CDR3aa: CASSQVNNEQFF; CDR3nt: TGCGCCAGCAGCCAAGTTAACAATGAGCAGTTCTTC
abundance: many; d_gene: -; v_gene: TRBV7-9; j_gene: TRBJ2-1; len: 16; CDR3aa: CASSLLPRLSYNEQFF; CDR3nt: TGTGCCAGCAGTCTCCTCCCCCGGTTATCCTACAATGAGCAGTTCTTC
abundance: many; d_gene: -; v_gene: TRBV28; j_gene: TRBJ1-4; len: 13; CDR3aa: CASHEGGREKLFF; CDR3nt: TGTGCCAGCCATGAGGGTGGCCGCGAAAAACTGTTTTTT
abundance: many; d_gene: -; v_gene: TRBV28; j_gene: TRBJ1-2; len: 11; CDR3aa: CASTGIDGYTF; CDR3nt: TGTGCCAGCACGGGTATCGATGGCTACACCTTC
abundance: -; d_gene: -; v_gene: TRBV29-1; j_gene: TRBJ1-1; len: 11; CDR3aa: CSVDSQGKAFF; CDR3nt: TGCAGCGTTGATTCCCAGGGGAAAGCTTTCTTT
abundance: many; d_gene: -; v_gene: TRBV19; j_gene: TRBJ1-5; len: 16; CDR3aa: CASSISGHNSNQPQHF; CDR3nt: TGTGCCAGTAGTATTTCCGGCCATAATAGCAATCAGCCCCAGCATTTT
abundance: few; d_gene: TRBD2; v_gene: TRBV5-8; j_gene: TRBJ2-1; len: 12; CDR3aa: CASSLVREGSVF; CDR3nt: TGTGCCAGCAGCTTGGTGCGGGAGGGTTCTGTCTTC
abundance: many; d_gene: TRBD2; v_gene: TRBV6-6; j_gene: TRBJ2-3; len: 18; CDR3aa: CASSYPRGAGVSTDTQYF; CDR3nt: TGTGCCAGCAGTTACCCGAGGGGCGCGGGGGTTAGCACAGATACGCAGTATTTT
abundance: many; d_gene: -; v_gene: TRBV7-2; j_gene: TRBJ1-4; len: 15; CDR3aa: CASGLSTGYNEKLFF; CDR3nt: TGTGCCAGCGGGCTGTCCACGGGGTACAATGAAAAACTGTTTTTT
abundance: many; d_gene: -; v_gene: TRBV27; j_gene: TRBJ2-3; len: 11; CDR3aa: CASANTDTQYF; CDR3nt: TGTGCCAGCGCGAACACAGATACGCAGTATTTT
abundance: many; d_gene: -; v_gene: TRBV2; j_gene: TRBJ1-4; len: 12; CDR3aa: CASSAPDGKLFF; CDR3nt: TGTGCCAGCAGCGCGCCAGATGGAAAACTGTTTTTT